What follows describes a single TCR beta chain. Its antigen is unknown. Peripheral blood was drawn, around 9.4 milliliters per donor. Total RNA was isolated from each sample in quantities of at least 5 micrograms. V was cut by 0 bases and J by 8 bases, with 8 bases left in between. Looked up from germline, CDR1 is SGHDN and CDR2 is FVKESK. The CDR3 is 13 residues long. The record originates from a study of blood T cells in healthy people across ages. Study-level findings and limits: Older age went with lower TCR beta diversity per million T cells, in a roughly linear way.

Then a second PCR, running roughly 6 to 12 cycles, was carried out with a sample-barcoded 5' primer and a J-beta primer mix. TCRdb reanalysed the 5' RACE reads using MiXCR and keeps one entry per CDR3 protein. The sample includes about 1.4 million distinct CDR3 sequences, roughly 59% of them seen just once. The sequenced material came from blood. The receptor's source is a man younger than 30 in good health. The J gene is TRBJ2-1, the V gene TRBV14; D remains unclear. DNA for the CDR3: TGTGCCAGCAGCCAAGAGGTGTATCATGAGCAGTTCTTC. It yields the protein CASSQEVYHEQFF.